This TCR beta chain was captured in a study of blood T cell repertoires in COVID-19. Profiling relied on immunoSEQ multiplex PCR, and the TCRdb table lists in-frame clones only, not all of them. Of about 320,000 clones in the sample, around 85% are singletons; the top ten hold over 1.5%. CDR3 length: 15 residues. J lost 9 bases, V lost 3 bases, and 10 bases had no gene match. Germline assignment: CDR1 MRHNA and CDR2 SNTAGT. The clonotype originates from a woman between 25 and 40 years old who had been exposed to COVID-19. The J gene is TRBJ2-1, the V gene TRBV6-4, with TRBD2 matching over 8 bases. Sequenced input: PBMCs or T cells enriched from blood (not recorded which). The CDR3 sequence: CASSDWSGGQGEQFF. For the CDR3, the DNA is TGTGCCAGCAGTGATTGGAGCGGGGGTCAGGGTGAGCAGTTCTTC.